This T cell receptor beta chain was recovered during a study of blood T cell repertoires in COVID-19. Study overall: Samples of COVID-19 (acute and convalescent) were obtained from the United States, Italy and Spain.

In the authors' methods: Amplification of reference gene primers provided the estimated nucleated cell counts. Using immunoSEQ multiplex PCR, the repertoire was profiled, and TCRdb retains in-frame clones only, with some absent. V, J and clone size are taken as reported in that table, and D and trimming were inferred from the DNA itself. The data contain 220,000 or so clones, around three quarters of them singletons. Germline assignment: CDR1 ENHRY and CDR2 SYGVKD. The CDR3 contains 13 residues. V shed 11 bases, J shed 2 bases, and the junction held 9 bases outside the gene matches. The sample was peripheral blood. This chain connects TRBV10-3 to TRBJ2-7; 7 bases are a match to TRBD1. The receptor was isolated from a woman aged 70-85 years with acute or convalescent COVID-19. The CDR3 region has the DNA TGTGCCGCCGCCCGGGACAGAGCCTACGAGCAGTACTTC. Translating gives CAAARDRAYEQYF.